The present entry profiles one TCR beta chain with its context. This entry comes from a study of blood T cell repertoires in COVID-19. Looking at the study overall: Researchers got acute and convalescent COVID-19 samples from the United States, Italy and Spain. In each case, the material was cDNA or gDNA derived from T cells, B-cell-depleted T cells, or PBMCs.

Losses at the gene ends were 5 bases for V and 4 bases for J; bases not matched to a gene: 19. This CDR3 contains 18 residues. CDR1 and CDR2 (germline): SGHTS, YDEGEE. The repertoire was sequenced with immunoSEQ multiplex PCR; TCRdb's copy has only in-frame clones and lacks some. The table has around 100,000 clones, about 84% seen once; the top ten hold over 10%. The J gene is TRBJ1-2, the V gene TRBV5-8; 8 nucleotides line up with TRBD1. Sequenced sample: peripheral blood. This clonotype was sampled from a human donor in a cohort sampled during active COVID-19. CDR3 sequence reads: CASSPTRTGLKGTYGYTF. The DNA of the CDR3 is TGTGCCAGCAGTCCTACGAGGACAGGGTTAAAGGGCACCTATGGCTACACCTTC.